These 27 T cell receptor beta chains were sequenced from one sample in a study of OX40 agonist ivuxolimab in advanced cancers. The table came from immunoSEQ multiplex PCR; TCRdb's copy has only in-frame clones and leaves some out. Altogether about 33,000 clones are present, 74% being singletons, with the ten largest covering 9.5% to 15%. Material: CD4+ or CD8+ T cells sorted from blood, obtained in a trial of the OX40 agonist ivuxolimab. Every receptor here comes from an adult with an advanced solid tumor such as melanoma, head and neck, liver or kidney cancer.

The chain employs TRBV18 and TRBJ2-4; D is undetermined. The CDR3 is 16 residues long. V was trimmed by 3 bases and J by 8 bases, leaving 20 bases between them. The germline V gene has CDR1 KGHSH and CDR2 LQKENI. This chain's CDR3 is CASSPEKVSVGDIQYF. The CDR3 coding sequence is TGTGCCAGCTCACCGGAAAAAGTGTCCGTCGGAGACATTCAGTACTTC.

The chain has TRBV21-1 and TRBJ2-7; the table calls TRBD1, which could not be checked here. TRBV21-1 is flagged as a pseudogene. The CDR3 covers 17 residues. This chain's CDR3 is CASSWTLKGWPPHEQYV. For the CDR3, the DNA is TGTGCCAGCAGCTGGACCTTAAAGGGGTGGCCCCCTCACGAGCAGTACGTC.

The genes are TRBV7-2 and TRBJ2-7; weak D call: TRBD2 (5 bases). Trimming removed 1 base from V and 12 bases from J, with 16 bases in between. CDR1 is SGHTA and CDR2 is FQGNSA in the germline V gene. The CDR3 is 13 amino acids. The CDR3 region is CASSLVVSGSRYF. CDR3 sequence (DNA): TGTGCCAGCAGCTTAGTAGTTTCGGGGAGCAGGTACTTC.

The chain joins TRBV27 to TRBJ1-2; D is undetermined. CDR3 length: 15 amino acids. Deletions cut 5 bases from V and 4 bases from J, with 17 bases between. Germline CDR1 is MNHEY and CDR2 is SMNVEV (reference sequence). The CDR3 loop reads CASSPREGIPYGYTF. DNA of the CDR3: TGTGCCAGCAGTCCCCGGGAGGGAATACCCTATGGCTACACCTTC.

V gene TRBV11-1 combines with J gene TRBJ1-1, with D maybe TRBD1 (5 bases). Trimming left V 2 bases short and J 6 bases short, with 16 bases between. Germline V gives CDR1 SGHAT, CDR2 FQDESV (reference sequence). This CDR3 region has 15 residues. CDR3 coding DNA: TGTGCCAGCAGCTTACTTGTGGGGGTAAGCGCTGAAGCTTTCTTT. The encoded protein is CASSLLVGVSAEAFF. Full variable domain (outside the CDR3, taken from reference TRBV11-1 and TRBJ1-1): EAEVAQSPRYKITEKSQAVAFWCDPISGHATLYWYRQILGQGPELLVQFQDESVVDDSQLPKDRFSAERLKGVDSTLKIQPAELGDSAMYLCASSLLVGVSAEAFFGQGTRLTVV.

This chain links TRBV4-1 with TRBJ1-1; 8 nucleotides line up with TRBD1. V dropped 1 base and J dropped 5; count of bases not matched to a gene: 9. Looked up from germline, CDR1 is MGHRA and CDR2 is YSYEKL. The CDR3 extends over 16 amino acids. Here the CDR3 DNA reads TGCGCCAGCAGCCAAGGTCAGGACAGGGAAAGAACTGAAGCTTTCTTT. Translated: CASSQGQDRERTEAFF.

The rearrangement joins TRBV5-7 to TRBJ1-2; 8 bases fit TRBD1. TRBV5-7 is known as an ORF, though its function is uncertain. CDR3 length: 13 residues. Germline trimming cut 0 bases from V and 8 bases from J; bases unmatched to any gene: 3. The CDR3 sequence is CASSLDRGRGYTF. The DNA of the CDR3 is TGTGCCAGCAGCTTGGACAGGGGGAGGGGCTACACCTTC.

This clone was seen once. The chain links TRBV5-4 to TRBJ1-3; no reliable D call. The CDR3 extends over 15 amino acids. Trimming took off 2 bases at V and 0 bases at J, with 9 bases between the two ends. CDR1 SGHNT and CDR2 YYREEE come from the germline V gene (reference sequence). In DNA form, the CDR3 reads TGTGCCAGCAGCTTTGGCCAGGACTCTGGAAACACCATATATTTT. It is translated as CASSFGQDSGNTIYF.

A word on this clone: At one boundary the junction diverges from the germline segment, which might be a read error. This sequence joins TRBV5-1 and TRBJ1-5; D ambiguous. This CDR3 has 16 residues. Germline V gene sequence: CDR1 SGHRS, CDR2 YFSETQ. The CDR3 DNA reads TGCGCCAGCAGATTGGGCGGAGAGACTAGCAATCAGCCCCAGCATTTT. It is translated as CASRLGGETSNQPQHF. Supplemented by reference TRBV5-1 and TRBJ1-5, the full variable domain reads KAGVTQTPRYLIKTRGQQVTLSCSPISGHRSVSWYQQTPGQGLQFLFEYFSETQRNKGNFPGRFSGRQFSNSRSEMNVSTLELGDSALYLCASRLGGETSNQPQHFGDGTRLSIL.

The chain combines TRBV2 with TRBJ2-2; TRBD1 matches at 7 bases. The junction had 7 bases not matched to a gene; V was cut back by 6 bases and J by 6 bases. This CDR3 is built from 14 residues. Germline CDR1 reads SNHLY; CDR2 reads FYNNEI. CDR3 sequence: CASRRTGRSGELFF. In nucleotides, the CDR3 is TGTGCCAGCAGAAGGACAGGACGGTCCGGGGAGCTGTTTTTT.

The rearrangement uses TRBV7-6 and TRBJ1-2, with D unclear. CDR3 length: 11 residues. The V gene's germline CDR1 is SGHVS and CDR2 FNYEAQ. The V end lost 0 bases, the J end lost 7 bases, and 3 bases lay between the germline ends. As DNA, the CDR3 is TGTGCCAGCAGCTTAGCGGGTGGCTACACCTTC. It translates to CASSLAGGYTF.

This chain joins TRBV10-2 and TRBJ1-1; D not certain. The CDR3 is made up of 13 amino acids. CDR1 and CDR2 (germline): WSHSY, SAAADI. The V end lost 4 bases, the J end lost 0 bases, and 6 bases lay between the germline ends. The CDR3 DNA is TGCGCCAGCAGTGGGGTAATGAACACTGAAGCTTTCTTT. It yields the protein CASSGVMNTEAFF.

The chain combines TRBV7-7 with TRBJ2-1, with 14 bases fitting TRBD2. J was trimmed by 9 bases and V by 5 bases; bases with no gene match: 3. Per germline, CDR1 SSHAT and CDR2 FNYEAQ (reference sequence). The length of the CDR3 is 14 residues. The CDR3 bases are TGTGCCAGCAGCGCGACTAGCGGGGGGGTTGAGCAGTTCTTC. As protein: CASSATSGGVEQFF.

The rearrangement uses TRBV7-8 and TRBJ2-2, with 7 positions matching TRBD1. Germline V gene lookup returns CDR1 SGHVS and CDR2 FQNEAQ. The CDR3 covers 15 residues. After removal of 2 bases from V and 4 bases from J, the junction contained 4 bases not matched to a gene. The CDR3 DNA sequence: TGTGCCAGCAGCTTATTCCCAGGGGGCACCGGGGAGCTGTTTTTT. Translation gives CASSLFPGGTGELFF.

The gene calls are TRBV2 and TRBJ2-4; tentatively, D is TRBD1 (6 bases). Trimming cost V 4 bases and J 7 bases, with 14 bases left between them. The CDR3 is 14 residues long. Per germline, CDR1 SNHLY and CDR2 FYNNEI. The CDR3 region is CASSGSTGSNIQYF. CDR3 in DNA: TGTGCCAGCAGTGGTAGTACAGGGAGTAACATTCAGTACTTC.

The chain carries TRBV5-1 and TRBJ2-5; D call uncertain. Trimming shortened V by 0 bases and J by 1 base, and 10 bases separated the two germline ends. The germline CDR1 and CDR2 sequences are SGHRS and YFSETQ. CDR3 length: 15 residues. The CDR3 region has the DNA TGCGCCAGCAGCTTGGAGGCCGGCCCCCAAGAGACCCAGTACTTC. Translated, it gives CASSLEAGPQETQYF.

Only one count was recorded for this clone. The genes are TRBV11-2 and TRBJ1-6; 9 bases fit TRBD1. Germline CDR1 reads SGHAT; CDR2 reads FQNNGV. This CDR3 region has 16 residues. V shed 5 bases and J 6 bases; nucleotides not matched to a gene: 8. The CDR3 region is CASSTLRTGANSPLHF. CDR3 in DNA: TGTGCCAGCAGCACACTTCGGACAGGGGCTAATTCACCCCTCCACTTT.

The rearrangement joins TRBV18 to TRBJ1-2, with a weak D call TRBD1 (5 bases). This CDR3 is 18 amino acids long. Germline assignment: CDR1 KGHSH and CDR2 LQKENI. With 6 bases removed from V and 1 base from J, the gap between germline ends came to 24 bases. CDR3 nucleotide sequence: TGTGCCAGCTCGCGCCTCCCGTGGAGGGACCAGAATAACTATGGCTACACCTTC. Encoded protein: CASSRLPWRDQNNYGYTF.

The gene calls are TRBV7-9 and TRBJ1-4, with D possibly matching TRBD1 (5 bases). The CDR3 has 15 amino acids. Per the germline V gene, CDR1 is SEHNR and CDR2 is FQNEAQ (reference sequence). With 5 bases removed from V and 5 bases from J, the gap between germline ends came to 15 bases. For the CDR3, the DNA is TGTGCCAGCAGCGAGAGACAGCAAACAAATGAAAAACTGTTTTTT. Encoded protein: CASSERQQTNEKLFF. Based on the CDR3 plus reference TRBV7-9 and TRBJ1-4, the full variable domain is DTGVSQNPRHKITKRGQNVTFRCDPISEHNRLYWYRQTLGQGPEFLTYFQNEAQLEKSRLLSDRFSAERPKGSFSTLEIQRTEQGDSAMYLCASSERQQTNEKLFFGSGTQLSVL.

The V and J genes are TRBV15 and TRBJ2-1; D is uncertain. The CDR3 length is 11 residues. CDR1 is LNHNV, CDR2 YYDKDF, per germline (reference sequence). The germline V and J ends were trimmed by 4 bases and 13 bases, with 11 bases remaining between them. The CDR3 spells CATSTGGLQFF. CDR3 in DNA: TGTGCCACCAGCACCGGCGGCTTACAGTTCTTC.

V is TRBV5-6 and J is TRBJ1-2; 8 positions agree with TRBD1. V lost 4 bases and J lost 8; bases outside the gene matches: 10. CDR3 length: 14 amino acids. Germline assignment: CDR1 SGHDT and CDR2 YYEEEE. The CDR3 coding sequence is TGTGCCAGCAGCACCCGGACAGGGAGAGGCGGCTACACCTTC. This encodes CASSTRTGRGGYTF.

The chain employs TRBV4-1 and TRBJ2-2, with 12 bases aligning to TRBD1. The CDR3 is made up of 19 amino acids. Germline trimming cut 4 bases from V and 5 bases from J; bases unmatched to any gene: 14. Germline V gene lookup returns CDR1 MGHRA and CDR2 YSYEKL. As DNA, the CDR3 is TGCGCCAGCAGCCTGGAAGGGACCGGGACAGGGGGCGTTACCGGGGAGCTGTTTTTT. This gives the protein CASSLEGTGTGGVTGELFF.

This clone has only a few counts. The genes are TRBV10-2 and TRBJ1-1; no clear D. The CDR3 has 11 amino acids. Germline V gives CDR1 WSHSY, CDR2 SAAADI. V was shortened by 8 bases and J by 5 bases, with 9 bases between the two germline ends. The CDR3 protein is CASQLWTEAFF. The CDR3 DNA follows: TGCGCCAGCCAATTGTGGACTGAAGCTTTCTTT.

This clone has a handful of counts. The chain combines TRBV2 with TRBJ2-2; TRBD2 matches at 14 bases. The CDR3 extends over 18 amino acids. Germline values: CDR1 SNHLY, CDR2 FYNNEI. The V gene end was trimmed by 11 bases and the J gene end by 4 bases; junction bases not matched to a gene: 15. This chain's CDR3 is CASDGTSGGPRGTGELFF. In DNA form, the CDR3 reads TGTGCCTCGGACGGGACTAGCGGGGGACCGCGGGGCACCGGGGAGCTGTTTTTT. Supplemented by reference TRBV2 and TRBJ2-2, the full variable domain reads EPEVTQTPSHQVTQMGQEVILRCVPISNHLYFYWYRQILGQKVEFLVSFYNNEISEKSEIFDDQFSVERPDGSNFTLKIRSTKLEDSAMYFCASDGTSGGPRGTGELFFGEGSRLTVL.

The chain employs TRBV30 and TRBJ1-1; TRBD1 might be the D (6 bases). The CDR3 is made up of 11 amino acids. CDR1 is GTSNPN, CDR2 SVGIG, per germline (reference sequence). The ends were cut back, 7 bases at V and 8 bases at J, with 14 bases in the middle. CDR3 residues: CASNRVGEAFF. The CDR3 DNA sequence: TGTGCCTCGAACAGGGTCGGGGAAGCTTTCTTT.

The CDR3 nucleotides are TGTGCCAGCGGATTAAGGAAGGGGGCATATGGCTACACCTTC. Translation gives CASGLRKGAYGYTF. V and J are TRBV27 and TRBJ1-2; 7 bases agree with TRBD1. Per germline, CDR1 MNHEY and CDR2 SMNVEV (reference sequence). The V segment lost 8 bases and the J segment 5 bases; nucleotides outside the gene matches: 11. CDR3 length: 14 residues.

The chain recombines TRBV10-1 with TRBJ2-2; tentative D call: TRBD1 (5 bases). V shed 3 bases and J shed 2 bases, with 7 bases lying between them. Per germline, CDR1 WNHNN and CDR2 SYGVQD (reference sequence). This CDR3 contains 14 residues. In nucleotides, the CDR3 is TGCGCCAGCAGTGACGGACATAACACCGGGGAGCTGTTTTTT. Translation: CASSDGHNTGELFF.